A single sample gave rise to the 17 T cell receptor beta chains below, sequenced in a study of blood T cells in healthy people across ages (dated by TCRdb to 2015 to 2017). The method was 5' RACE. Sequencing took place on an Illumina HiSeq 2500. The second PCR ran for roughly 7 to 12 cycles and used a J-beta primer mix along with a sample-barcoded 5' primer. TCRdb passed the public sequencing reads through fastp at Q25 and MiXCR, retaining productive beta sequences. For every CDR3 protein sequence, its rows merge into one entry that carries the most common genes and DNA. The sample profile shows approximately 690,000 distinct CDR3 sequences; around two fifths of them were found once. Of the sample, around 30% falls within the top ten clones. The specimen sequenced was blood. These receptors came from a man at least 80 years old in good health.

The V call is TRBV15, the J call TRBJ2-7; tentatively, D is TRBD2 (6 bases). The V end was cut by 4 bases, the J end by 0 bases, with 13 bases between. Germline-derived CDR1 and CDR2 are LNHNV and YYDKDF (reference sequence). CDR3 length: 15 amino acids. The CDR3 DNA reads TGTGCCACCAGCACAGGACTAACTACCTCCTACGAGCAGTACTTC. It codes for CATSTGLTTSYEQYF.

This clonotype was found a few times. The rearrangement links TRBV6-6 to TRBJ2-1; D unclear. V lost 5 bases to trimming and J lost 10 bases, with 9 bases between them. This CDR3 comprises 11 residues. The germline CDR1 and CDR2 sequences are MNHNY and SVGAGI (reference sequence). The CDR3 loop is CASSASGEQFF. In DNA form, the CDR3 reads TGTGCCAGCAGTGCCTCAGGCGAGCAGTTCTTC.

This clonotype appeared many times. This chain joins TRBV5-1 and TRBJ2-3; perhaps TRBD1 as D (6 bases). This CDR3 is built from 14 residues. Per the germline V gene, CDR1 is SGHRS and CDR2 is YFSETQ. V lost 1 base, J lost 6 bases, and 12 bases lay in between. For the CDR3, the DNA is TGCGCCAGCAGCTTGTCCCAGGGGACCGATACGCAGTATTTT. It encodes CASSLSQGTDTQYF.

The chain combines TRBV20-1 with TRBJ1-5, with a possible D match to TRBD1 (5 bases). This CDR3 comprises 16 residues. Germline V gives CDR1 DFQATT, CDR2 SNEGSKA (reference sequence). With 3 bases removed from V and 0 bases from J, the gap between germline ends came to 15 bases. Written as DNA, the CDR3 is TGCAGTGCTAGTACCGGGACTCCTTATAGCAATCAGCCCCAGCATTTT. It encodes CSASTGTPYSNQPQHF.

V and J are TRBV4-1 and TRBJ2-3, with D perhaps TRBD1 or TRBD2 (7 bases each). The CDR3 is made up of 17 amino acids. Germline V gene lookup returns CDR1 MGHRA and CDR2 YSYEKL. V lost 0 bases and J lost 6, with 19 bases in between. The chain's CDR3 is CASSQDQGGGAGDTQYF. The CDR3 DNA is TGCGCCAGCAGCCAAGATCAGGGAGGGGGCGCGGGGGATACGCAGTATTTT.

With regard to this clonotype: One end of the junction does not line up with germline, which may come from a read error. V is TRBV20-1 and J is TRBJ2-7, with D perhaps given as TRBD1 or TRBD2 (5 bases each). CDR3 length: 13 amino acids. Germline V gene sequence: CDR1 DFQATT, CDR2 SNEGSKA (reference sequence). CDR3 sequence (DNA): TGCAGTGTTAGAGGGGTCCTCCCCTACGAGCAGTACTTC. It yields the protein CSVRGVLPYEQYF.

The chain links TRBV5-1 to TRBJ2-5; D possibly corresponds to TRBD1 (5 bases). With 4 bases removed from V and 1 base from J, the gap between germline ends came to 11 bases. Germline CDR1 is SGHRS and CDR2 is YFSETQ. The CDR3 has 14 amino acids. In nucleotides, the CDR3 is TGCGCCAGCAGCCCGGACACAAGCCAAGAGACCCAGTACTTC. Translation: CASSPDTSQETQYF.

This clonotype has more than one count but fewer than ten. This may come from a read error, since a much larger clone is one base off. The chain has TRBV6-5 and TRBJ2-1, with D unclear. V dropped 0 bases and J dropped 10 bases, with 19 bases sitting between them. This CDR3 is built from 16 residues. Germline V lookup: CDR1 MNHEY, CDR2 SVGAGI. The CDR3 region has the DNA TGTGCCAGCAGTTACTCCCCAAGGACGATATACTACGAGCAGTTCTTC. Protein sequence: CASSYSPRTIYYEQFF.

This chain connects TRBV5-1 to TRBJ2-7; D assignment may be TRBD1 or TRBD2 (5 bases each). Trimming left V 4 bases short and J 2 bases short, with 13 bases between. Germline CDR1 is SGHRS and CDR2 is YFSETQ. The CDR3 sequence is 14 residues long. The CDR3 is CASSKGDGTYEQYF. CDR3 DNA sequence: TGCGCCAGCAGCAAAGGGGACGGTACCTACGAGCAGTACTTC.

This CDR3 is CAISGTSDHGELFF. In DNA form, the CDR3 reads TGTGCCATCAGTGGGACTAGCGATCACGGGGAGCTGTTTTTT. The chain couples TRBV10-3 to TRBJ2-2, with 9 positions matching TRBD2. CDR1 and CDR2 (germline): ENHRY, SYGVKD. The CDR3 has 14 amino acids. Germline trimming cut 4 bases from V and 7 bases from J; bases unmatched to any gene: 4.

This clonotype was seen more than once but under ten times. The chain carries TRBV20-1 and TRBJ2-1, with TRBD2 as a possible D gene (6 bases). The germline V gene has CDR1 DFQATT and CDR2 SNEGSKA (reference sequence). Trimming pared 6 bases from V and 9 bases from J, leaving 9 bases between. This CDR3 is built from 10 residues. DNA of the CDR3: TGCAGTGCGGGACTTGTTGAGCAGTTCTTC. Its translation is CSAGLVEQFF.

This clonotype was found a few times. The rearrangement links TRBV6-1 to TRBJ2-6, with a weak D call TRBD2 (5 bases). This CDR3 has 16 amino acids. The V gene's germline CDR1 is MNHNS and CDR2 SASEGT. V lost 6 bases and J 0 bases, leaving 12 bases between the germline ends. The CDR3: CASRREPHSGANVLTF. In DNA form, the CDR3 reads TGTGCCAGCAGGAGGGAACCGCACTCTGGGGCCAACGTCCTGACTTTC.

The chain is built from TRBV5-1 and TRBJ1-1; D remains unclear. This CDR3 is 12 amino acids long. With 6 bases removed from V and 3 bases from J, the gap between germline ends came to 9 bases. Germline V gives CDR1 SGHRS, CDR2 YFSETQ. The CDR3 region has the DNA TGCGCCAGCATCCGGACTGACACTGAAGCTTTCTTT. As protein: CASIRTDTEAFF.

A word on this clonotype: A much larger clone differs by one base, so this may be a read error. The chain links TRBV29-1 to TRBJ2-5; 7 positions match TRBD1. Near its end, the DNA agrees better with TRBJ2-7, so the J call may be wrong. This CDR3 contains 11 residues. Germline CDR1 and CDR2: SQVTM and ANQGSEA. The CDR3: CSSDRVGEQYF. CDR3 in DNA: TGCAGCAGCGACAGGGTGGGCGAGCAGTACTTC.

The sample holds one count of this clonotype. The V and J genes are TRBV5-6 and TRBJ2-5, with 10 positions matching TRBD2. The CDR3 runs 16 residues. CDR1 and CDR2 (germline): SGHDT, YYEEEE. J lost 11 bases, V lost 0 bases, and 13 bases had no gene match. The CDR3 here is CASSLGLAGVSNEQYF. The CDR3 nucleotides are TGTGCCAGCAGCTTGGGGCTAGCGGGAGTCTCCAATGAGCAGTACTTC.

The CDR3 bases are TGTGCCAGCAGCTTAGAACGAGGGGATACGCAGTATTTT. It is translated as CASSLERGDTQYF. The chain is built from TRBV7-2 and TRBJ2-3, with D possibly matching TRBD2 (5 bases). V was clipped by 1 base and J by 6 bases, with 8 bases between them. Germline loops: CDR1 SGHTA, CDR2 FQGNSA. The CDR3 covers 13 residues.

The rearrangement links TRBV3-1 to TRBJ2-7; 11 bases align to TRBD1. The junction had 15 bases not matched to a gene; V was cut back by 4 bases and J by 7 bases. This CDR3 contains 17 residues. Per germline, CDR1 LGHDT and CDR2 YNNKEL (reference sequence). In DNA form, the CDR3 reads TGTGCCAGCAGCCTGCTTGGGACAGGGGGTGGTCTACGAGAGCAGTACTTC. It specifies CASSLLGTGGGLREQYF.